These T cell receptor beta chains were read from a single sample in a study of blood T cells in healthy people across ages. TCRdb re-analysed the 5' RACE reads in MiXCR, keeping a single row per CDR3 protein. The table records 1.5 million or so distinct CDR3 sequences, approximately 42% of them present only once. Sequenced input: blood. The receptors were sampled from a woman aged 18-29 years in good health. The CDR3 runs from the conserved cysteine through the conserved F or W. Fields, in order: clone size, V gene, J gene, D gene, CDR3 protein, CDR3 DNA. The D gene is left open where the match is weak. The size of a clone is reported for some rows only, either as once, few or many, or as a class for expanded clones.

many	TRBV3-1	TRBJ2-5	.	CASSQKETQYF	TGTGCCAGCAGTCAAAAAGAGACCCAGTACTTC
.	TRBV7-2	TRBJ2-5	.	CASSLGQGLGTQYF	TGTGCCAGCAGCTTAGGGCAGGGTTTGGGGACCCAGTACTTC
.	TRBV12-3/TRBV12-4	TRBJ2-1	.	CASSPGTHNEQFF	TGTGCCAGCAGTCCCGGGACTCACAATGAGCAGTTCTTC
few	TRBV2	TRBJ1-2	.	CASSETDYGYTF	TGTGCCAGCAGCGAGACAGACTATGGCTACACCTTC
.	TRBV25-1	TRBJ2-2	TRBD2	CASREPSGRGTGELFF	TGTGCCAGCAGGGAACCTAGCGGGAGGGGAACCGGGGAGCTGTTTTTT
few	TRBV12-3/TRBV12-4	TRBJ2-5	TRBD2	CASRWAAGGQETQYF	TGTGCCAGCAGATGGGCAGCGGGAGGCCAAGAGACCCAGTACTTC
.	TRBV4-1	TRBJ1-2	.	CASSPWGQPVILAFRNYGYTF	TGCGCCAGCAGCCCCTGGGGGCAGCCGGTGATTTTGGCTTTCCGTAACTATGGCTACACCTTC
few	TRBV12-5	TRBJ2-2	TRBD1	CASGPGTGGGGELFF	TGTGCTAGTGGTCCGGGGACAGGGGGCGGCGGGGAGCTGTTTTTT
.	TRBV20-1	TRBJ2-7	.	CSARDWGRSIEQYF	TGCAGTGCTAGAGATTGGGGCAGATCTATCGAGCAGTACTTC
.	TRBV2	TRBJ2-3	.	CASETASTDTQYF	TGTGCCAGCGAGACAGCTAGCACAGATACGCAGTATTTT
.	TRBV7-9	TRBJ2-3	TRBD2	CASSFPAGGTSGSDTQYF	TGTGCCAGCAGCTTCCCAGCGGGGGGAACGAGTGGTTCAGATACGCAGTATTTT
.	TRBV27	TRBJ2-7	TRBD2	CASGQPGLAIYEQYF	TGTGCCAGCGGACAACCGGGACTAGCGATTTACGAGCAGTACTTC
.	TRBV2	TRBJ2-5	TRBD1	CASGQGINNEQYF	TGTGCCAGCGGACAGGGGATCAACAATGAGCAGTACTTC
few	TRBV12-3/TRBV12-4	TRBJ2-3	.	CASSPAVATDTQYF	TGTGCCAGCAGTCCAGCGGTGGCCACAGATACGCAGTATTTT
once	TRBV20-1	TRBJ1-2	TRBD1	CSASEILTGGKGRGYTF	TGCAGTGCTAGTGAAATTCTTACAGGGGGCAAAGGGAGGGGCTACACCTTC
.	TRBV28	TRBJ2-1	TRBD1	CASSFLYDRGEGNEQFF	TGTGCCAGCAGTTTTCTTTATGACAGGGGGGAAGGCAATGAGCAGTTCTTC
few	TRBV7-9	TRBJ2-3	TRBD1	CASSSDRGRADTQYF	TGTGCCAGCAGCTCGGACAGGGGGCGAGCAGATACGCAGTATTTT
.	TRBV14	TRBJ1-2	.	CASSQDREGGYTF	TGTGCCAGCAGCCAAGACAGGGAGGGAGGCTACACCTTC
.	TRBV5-5	TRBJ2-3	TRBD2	CASSRLPGLAGGPSRDTQYF	TGTGCCAGCAGCAGACTACCGGGACTAGCGGGGGGGCCTTCCCGAGATACGCAGTATTTT
.	TRBV6-1	TRBJ2-7	.	CASSGRHRGYEQYF	TGTGCCAGCAGTGGCCGCCATAGGGGCTACGAGCAGTACTTC